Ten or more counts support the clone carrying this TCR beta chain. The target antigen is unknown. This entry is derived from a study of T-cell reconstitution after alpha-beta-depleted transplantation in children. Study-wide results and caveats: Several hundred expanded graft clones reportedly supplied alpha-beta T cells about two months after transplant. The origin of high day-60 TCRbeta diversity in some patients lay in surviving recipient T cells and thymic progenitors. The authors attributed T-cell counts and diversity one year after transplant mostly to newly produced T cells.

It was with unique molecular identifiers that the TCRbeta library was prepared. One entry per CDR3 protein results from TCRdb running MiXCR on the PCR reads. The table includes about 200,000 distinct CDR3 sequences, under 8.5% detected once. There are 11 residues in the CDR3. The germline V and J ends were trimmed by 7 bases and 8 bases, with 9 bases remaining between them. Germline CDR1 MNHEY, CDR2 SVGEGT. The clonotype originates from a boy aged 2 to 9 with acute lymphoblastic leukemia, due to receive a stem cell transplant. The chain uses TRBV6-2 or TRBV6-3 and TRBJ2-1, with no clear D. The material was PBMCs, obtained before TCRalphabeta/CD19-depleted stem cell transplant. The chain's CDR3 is CASTWLDEQFF. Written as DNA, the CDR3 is TGTGCCAGCACTTGGTTGGATGAGCAGTTCTTC.